This TCR beta chain was recorded in a study of regulatory T cells in long-lasting Graves disease (dated by TCRdb to the early 2020s). With regard to the full study: Persistent Graves' disease was defined as persistently positive TSH receptor autoantibodies together with antithyroid drug treatment for over 5 years. Patients with persistent Graves' disease were compared with patients with newly diagnosed Graves' disease using TCR sequencing and RNA sequencing of peripheral blood. The study took place in China and was registered as a clinical trial. TCR sequencing covered 13 persistent and 20 newly diagnosed Graves' disease patients, 33 samples in total. Persistent Graves' disease patients in the clinical cohort had taken antithyroid drugs for approximately 9.5 years on average.

The library relied on multiplex PCR. Instrument on record: Illumina HiSeq 4000. TCR beta libraries were built with iRepertoire HTBI primers and Arm-PCR amplification of CDR3 regions. Before sequencing, the PCR products went through gel purification. Processing in the source paper ran as follows. Gene usage analysis of CDR3 amino acid clonotypes relied on the roughly 60 TRBV and over 13 TRBJ segments identified across samples. Filtered high-quality paired reads were merged into contigs using COPE and FqMerger. Contigs were aligned with BLAST to IMGT TRBV, TRBD and TRBJ reference genes, and CDR3 was defined per IMGT. Clonotypes above 0.1% frequency were classified as highly expanded clones. Shannon entropy served as the measure of repertoire diversity, while the Gini coefficient captured V-J evenness. Public clonotypes were defined as clonotypes shared by more than one individual. The public reads were reanalyzed by TCRdb: fastp trimming at Q25, MiXCR alignment, in-frame beta chains only. Each entry merges the rows of one CDR3 protein and shows their most common DNA and genes. It is TCRdb's table, rather than the study itself, that gives the V and J calls and clone size. The sample records hundreds of thousands of distinct CDR3 sequences, 20% to 25% of which are singletons. The ten largest make up around 7% of the sample.

CDR1 and CDR2 were assigned from the germline V gene (reference sequence) as MNHEY and SMNVEV. From cysteine to phenylalanine, the CDR3 is 17 amino acids long. Left in the record is the CDR3 DNA by itself, 51 bases read in frame from the first base. V is pared back by 5 bases and J by 3 bases, with 17 bases lying between the germline termini. The table lists this clonotype with many counts. The antigen it binds to is not known. No quality values exist for individual bases; no much larger clone is one base distant. General study outcomes and caveats: The authors noted that the small sample size was a limitation that may lower accuracy. Persistent disease showed preferential use of TRBV28, TRBJ1-2 and TRBJ2-5, whereas newly diagnosed disease favored TRBV20-1 and TRBJ2-1. A larger number of public clonotypes was shared among persistent patients (fewer than 3,000) than among newly diagnosed patients (roughly 980). Sequencing and analysis were limited to the TCR beta chain. Persistent Graves' disease patients showed lower TCR Shannon entropy and fewer highly expanded clones than newly diagnosed patients, suggesting clonal expansion. Because the primary lesion, thyroid tissue, could not be accessed, the study looked at peripheral blood alone.

Taken with the paper, the label for time point translates to: persistent/refractory GD, antithyroid drugs over 5 years with positive TRAb. For both TCR sequencing and RNA sequencing, RNA was extracted from PBMCs using TRIzol. Graves' disease was diagnosed according to American Thyroid Association guidelines. Recruitment of patients was carried out at an endocrinology department in Xi'an, China. Each patient gave 8.5 to 9.5 milliliters of peripheral blood, collected in an EDTA anticoagulant tube. Ficoll Paque Plus density gradient separation was used to isolate PBMCs, and no further T cell sorting was done. An Agilent 2100 Bioanalyzer and agarose gel were used to check RNA quality, and a NanoDrop 2000 was used to measure RNA concentration.

The rearranged segments are TRBV27 and TRBJ2-6; the D segment is perhaps TRBD1 or TRBD2, each sharing 6 matched bases. The sequencing here drew on peripheral blood mononuclear cells (PBMCs), taken when the disease was refractory, from a patient treated with antithyroid drugs. The origin of this receptor is a female donor with Graves disease. The CDR3 region reads CASSTKKQGGGANVLTF. The DNA is TGTGCCAGCAGTACTAAAAAACAGGGAGGTGGGGCCAACGTCCTGACTTTC.